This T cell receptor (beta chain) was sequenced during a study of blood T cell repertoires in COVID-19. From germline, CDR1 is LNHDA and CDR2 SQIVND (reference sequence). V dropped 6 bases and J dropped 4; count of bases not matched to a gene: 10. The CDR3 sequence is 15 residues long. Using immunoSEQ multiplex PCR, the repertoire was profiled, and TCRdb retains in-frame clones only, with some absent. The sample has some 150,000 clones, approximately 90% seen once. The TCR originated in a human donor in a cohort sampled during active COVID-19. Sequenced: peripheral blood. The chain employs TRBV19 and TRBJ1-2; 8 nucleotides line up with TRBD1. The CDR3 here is CASSANRGNPYGYTF. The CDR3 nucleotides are TGTGCCAGTAGCGCTAACAGGGGGAACCCCTATGGCTACACCTTC.